This passage covers 24 T cell receptor beta chains from one sample sequenced in a study of blood T cell repertoires in COVID-19. Sequencing was performed with immunoSEQ multiplex PCR; in TCRdb, only in-frame clones are kept and a portion is missing. This sample yields 90,000 to 120,000 clones, of which about 87% are seen a single time; 5.5% to 8% belongs to the top ten. Sequenced input: peripheral blood. The receptors derive from a man aged 45-60 years with active or convalescent COVID-19.

The rearrangement uses TRBV2 and TRBJ1-5; 11 bases are shared with TRBD1. This CDR3 comprises 18 residues. Germline loops: CDR1 SNHLY, CDR2 FYNNEI. V was clipped by 5 bases and J by 2 bases; unmatched bases: 11. CDR3 residues: CASSPPGQGVEGNQPQHF. In DNA, the CDR3 is TGTGCCAGCAGTCCACCGGGACAGGGGGTTGAGGGCAATCAGCCCCAGCATTTT. Together with reference TRBV2 and TRBJ1-5, the CDR3 gives the full variable domain: EPEVTQTPSHQVTQMGQEVILRCVPISNHLYFYWYRQILGQKVEFLVSFYNNEISEKSEIFDDQFSVERPDGSNFTLKIRSTKLEDSAMYFCASSPPGQGVEGNQPQHFGDGTRLSIL.

The V gene is TRBV27, the J gene TRBJ2-3; D is unclear. This CDR3 has 13 residues. Germline V CDR1 and CDR2: MNHEY, SMNVEV (reference sequence). V lost 11 bases, J lost 1 base, and 13 bases lay in between. The chain's CDR3 is CASHRRGTDTQYF. DNA of the CDR3: TGTGCCTCCCATCGAAGAGGCACAGATACGCAGTATTTT.

The CDR3 DNA reads as TGTGCCAGCAGCCCATACATCAGACTAGCGGGAGTCCCCCACCAAGAGACCCAGTACTTC. This translates into CASSPYIRLAGVPHQETQYF. V gene TRBV7-8 combines with J gene TRBJ2-5; 12 positions match TRBD2. This CDR3 comprises 20 residues. Losses at the gene ends were 5 bases for V and 0 bases for J; bases not matched to a gene: 16. CDR1 and CDR2 (germline): SGHVS, FQNEAQ.

The chain carries TRBV6-2 or TRBV6-3 and TRBJ2-2, with D unclear. This CDR3 is built from 12 residues. The V end lost 5 bases, the J end lost 4 bases, and 5 bases lay between the germline ends. CDR1 is MNHEY, CDR2 SVGEGT, per germline. CDR3 DNA: TGTGCCAGCAGTCGTAGCACCGGGGAGCTGTTTTTT. Amino acid sequence: CASSRSTGELFF.

V gene TRBV30 combines with J gene TRBJ1-1; the match to TRBD1 covers 10 bases. Germline V gene lookup returns CDR1 GTSNPN and CDR2 SVGIG (reference sequence). CDR3 length: 14 residues. Unmatched junction bases numbered 7, after V lost 3 bases and J lost 6 bases. Here the CDR3 reads CAWSRDRGMPEAFF. The DNA for the CDR3 is TGTGCCTGGAGCCGGGACAGGGGTATGCCTGAAGCTTTCTTT.

The V and J genes are TRBV18 and TRBJ2-5; 7 nucleotides align to TRBD2. This CDR3 spans 14 amino acids. Per germline, CDR1 KGHSH and CDR2 LQKENI. Trimming at V came to 3 bases and at J to 5 bases, leaving 6 bases not matched to a gene. The CDR3 region is CASSPPAGGETQYF. The CDR3, as DNA: TGTGCCAGCTCACCCCCGGCCGGGGGGGAGACCCAGTACTTC.

The V and J genes are TRBV9 and TRBJ2-2, with D possibly TRBD1 on 5 matching bases. CDR3 length equals 13 residues. Trimming cost V 5 bases and J 0 bases, with 5 bases left between them. Germline CDR1 is SGDLS and CDR2 is YYNGEE. CDR3 sequence reads: CASRTANTGELFF. For the CDR3, the DNA is TGTGCCAGCAGGACAGCGAACACCGGGGAGCTGTTTTTT.

The chain joins TRBV7-6 to TRBJ2-1, with TRBD2 matching over 10 bases. The V gene's germline CDR1 is SGHVS and CDR2 FNYEAQ. Trimming removed 2 bases from V and 2 bases from J; junction bases left unmatched: 12. CDR3 length: 19 amino acids. CDR3 in amino acids: CASSLREGTSGTAYNEQFF. Written as DNA, the CDR3 is TGTGCCAGCAGCTTACGCGAGGGTACTAGCGGGACCGCCTACAATGAGCAGTTCTTC.

The chain carries TRBV10-3 and TRBJ1-1; TRBD1 might be the D (5 bases). Germline V gene data show CDR1 as ENHRY and CDR2 as SYGVKD. The CDR3 contains 12 residues. The germline V and J ends were trimmed by 0 bases and 11 bases, with 10 bases remaining between them. As DNA, the CDR3 is TGTGCCATCAGTGAGTCGACTCGACAGGCTTTCTTT. Protein sequence: CAISESTRQAFF.

The V and J genes are TRBV28 and TRBJ2-2, with unresolved D. Trimming cost V 1 base and J 0 bases, with 18 bases left between them. The germline V gene has CDR1 MDHEN and CDR2 SYDVKM. The CDR3 has 19 amino acids. The CDR3 region is CASSLYGIRVRANTGELFF. Written as DNA, the CDR3 is TGTGCCAGCAGTTTATACGGAATACGGGTCCGGGCGAACACCGGGGAGCTGTTTTTT.

This chain links TRBV11-2 with TRBJ2-7; D unresolved. With 5 bases removed from V and 3 bases from J, the gap between germline ends came to 11 bases. The CDR3 loop spans 13 amino acids. The germline V gene encodes CDR1 SGHAT and CDR2 FQNNGV. This CDR3 is CASSRGPGYEQYF. The CDR3, as DNA: TGTGCCAGCAGCAGAGGCCCCGGCTACGAGCAGTACTTC.

The chain employs TRBV6-6 and TRBJ2-7, with TRBD1 identical over 7 bases. V gave up 0 bases and J gave up 1 base; unmatched junction bases: 3. The CDR3 spans 15 residues. The germline CDR1 and CDR2 sequences are MNHNY and SVGAGI (reference sequence). Written as DNA, the CDR3 is TGTGCCAGCAGTTACTCGCCACAGGGGTCCTACGAGCAGTACTTC. Protein product: CASSYSPQGSYEQYF.

The chain recombines TRBV10-1 with TRBJ2-4, with D unclear. CDR3 length: 15 residues. The V end was cut by 2 bases, the J end by 9 bases, with 17 bases between. Germline values: CDR1 WNHNN, CDR2 SYGVQD (reference sequence). DNA for the CDR3: TGCGCCAGCAGTGAGGAAGTTGGCCTTGGTGGCATTCAGTACTTC. Translating it yields CASSEEVGLGGIQYF.

The gene calls are TRBV21-1 and TRBJ2-1; the tabulated D call, TRBD2, remains unverified against the DNA. TRBV21-1 constitutes a pseudogene. The CDR3 is 16 amino acids. The CDR3 region has the DNA TGTGCCAGCAGCACCGCTGGCGGGAGGTCCTACAATGAGCAGTTCTTC. Translating it yields CASSTAGGRSYNEQFF.

The rearrangement uses TRBV4-3 and TRBJ2-3; 11 positions match TRBD1. This CDR3 comprises 18 residues. The V segment lost 0 bases and the J segment 3 bases; nucleotides outside the gene matches: 8. The germline gives CDR1 LGHNA, CDR2 YSLEER. This CDR3 is CASSQDLGTGGRTDTQYF. The CDR3 coding sequence is TGCGCCAGCAGCCAAGATTTGGGGACAGGGGGTAGAACAGATACGCAGTATTTT.

V and J are TRBV9 and TRBJ2-2; tentative D call: TRBD2 (6 bases). Germline-derived CDR1 and CDR2 are SGDLS and YYNGEE. The CDR3 spans 16 residues. With 0 bases removed from V and 2 bases from J, the gap between germline ends came to 11 bases. The CDR3 bases are TGTGCCAGCAGCGTAGTAAGGACTACCAACACCGGGGAGCTGTTTTTT. It codes for CASSVVRTTNTGELFF.

The chain employs TRBV25-1 and TRBJ2-1; D might be TRBD1 (5 bases). This CDR3 is 14 amino acids long. V lost 3 bases and J 2 bases, leaving 8 bases between the germline ends. Looked up from germline, CDR1 is MGHDK and CDR2 is SYGVNS. For the CDR3, the DNA is TGTGCCAGCAGTGACTTAGGGGCCTACAATGAGCAGTTCTTC. Residues: CASSDLGAYNEQFF.

V usage is TRBV4-2 and J usage is TRBJ2-3; 7 bases align to TRBD2. CDR3 length: 15 amino acids. V was clipped by 4 bases and J by 0 bases; unmatched bases: 4. CDR1 and CDR2 from the germline V gene are LGHNA and YNFKEQ. The CDR3 DNA reads as TGTGCCAGCAGCCCTCAGCGGGGTAGCACAGATACGCAGTATTTT. The encoded protein is CASSPQRGSTDTQYF.

The chain recombines TRBV2 with TRBJ1-5; D unclear. Germline V gene sequence: CDR1 SNHLY, CDR2 FYNNEI. Trimming stripped 2 bases from V and 5 bases from J, with 7 bases between. CDR3 size: 13 residues. Here the CDR3 DNA reads TGTGCCAGCAGTGAACTTCGGGATCAGCCCCAGCATTTT. As protein: CASSELRDQPQHF.

The chain has TRBV6-5 and TRBJ2-7, with 12 bases that match TRBD2. After removal of 6 bases from V and 1 base from J, the junction contained 4 bases not matched to a gene. Germline assignment: CDR1 MNHEY and CDR2 SVGAGI. The CDR3 spans 15 residues. CDR3 in amino acids: CASSRGTSGSYEQYF. In DNA form, the CDR3 reads TGTGCCAGCAGCCGCGGGACTAGCGGGTCCTACGAGCAGTACTTC.

In its sample, this clone was seen a few times. The rearrangement joins TRBV5-1 to TRBJ2-5; D is possibly TRBD1 (6 bases). V was cut by 3 bases and J by 2 bases, with 14 bases left in between. Germline V CDR1 and CDR2: SGHRS, YFSETQ. The CDR3 covers 15 residues. This CDR3 reads CASSSQGWEQETQYF. The CDR3 nucleotides are TGCGCCAGCAGCTCCCAGGGGTGGGAACAAGAGACCCAGTACTTC.

The chain is built from TRBV30 and TRBJ1-1; D remains ambiguous. Germline V gene sequence: CDR1 GTSNPN, CDR2 SVGIG (reference sequence). The V gene lost 0 bases and the J gene lost 2 bases, with 4 bases spanning the gap. The CDR3 spans 12 residues. Here the CDR3 reads CAWSVSNTEAFF. The CDR3 DNA sequence: TGTGCCTGGAGTGTGAGTAACACTGAAGCTTTCTTT.

V usage is TRBV28 and J usage is TRBJ1-2; possible D gene TRBD1, 6 bases. Trimming removed 3 bases at V and 6 bases at J, with 20 bases between. There are 16 residues in the CDR3. Germline lookup yields CDR1 MDHEN and CDR2 SYDVKM. CDR3: CASSFSDSLPRDGYTF. Written as DNA, the CDR3 is TGTGCCAGCAGTTTCTCGGACAGCCTGCCTCGGGATGGCTACACCTTC.

The chain combines TRBV27 with TRBJ1-5; D remains ambiguous. Trimming took 3 bases from V and 0 from J, leaving 15 bases between them. This CDR3 contains 17 residues. Germline V CDR1 and CDR2: MNHEY, SMNVEV (reference sequence). The CDR3 bases are TGTGCCAGCAGTTTTGCGGGAAGCAGGTATAGCAATCAGCCCCAGCATTTT. Translating gives CASSFAGSRYSNQPQHF.